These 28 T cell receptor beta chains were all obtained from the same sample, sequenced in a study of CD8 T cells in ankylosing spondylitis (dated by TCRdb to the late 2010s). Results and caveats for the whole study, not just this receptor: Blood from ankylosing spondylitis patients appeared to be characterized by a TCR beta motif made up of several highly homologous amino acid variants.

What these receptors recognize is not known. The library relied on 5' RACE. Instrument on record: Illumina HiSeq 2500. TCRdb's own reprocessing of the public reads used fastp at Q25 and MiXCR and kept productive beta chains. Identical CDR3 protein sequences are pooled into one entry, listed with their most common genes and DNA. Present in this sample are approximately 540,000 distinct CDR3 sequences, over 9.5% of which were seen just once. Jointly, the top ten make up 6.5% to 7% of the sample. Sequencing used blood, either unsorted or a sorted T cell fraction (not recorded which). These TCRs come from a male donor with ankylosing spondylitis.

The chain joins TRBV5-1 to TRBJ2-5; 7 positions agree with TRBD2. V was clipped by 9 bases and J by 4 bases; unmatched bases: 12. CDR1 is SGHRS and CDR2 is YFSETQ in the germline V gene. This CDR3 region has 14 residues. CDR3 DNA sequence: TGCGCCACCGGTGAAGGCGGGAGCGTAGAGACCCAGTACTTC. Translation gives CATGEGGSVETQYF.

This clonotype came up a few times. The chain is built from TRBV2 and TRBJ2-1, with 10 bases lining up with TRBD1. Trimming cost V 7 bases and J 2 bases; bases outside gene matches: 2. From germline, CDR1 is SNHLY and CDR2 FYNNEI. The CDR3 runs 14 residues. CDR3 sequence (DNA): TGTGCCAGCAAAGGGACAGGGGCCTACAATGAGCAGTTCTTC. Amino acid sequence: CASKGTGAYNEQFF.

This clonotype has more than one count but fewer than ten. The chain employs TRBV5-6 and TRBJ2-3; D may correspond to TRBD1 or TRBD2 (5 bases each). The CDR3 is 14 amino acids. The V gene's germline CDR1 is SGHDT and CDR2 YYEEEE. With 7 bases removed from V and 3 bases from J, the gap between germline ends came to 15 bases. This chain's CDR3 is CASVTGLKTDTQYF. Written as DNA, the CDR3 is TGTGCCAGCGTTACAGGACTTAAAACAGATACGCAGTATTTT. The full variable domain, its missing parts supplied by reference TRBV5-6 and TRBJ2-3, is DAGVTQSPTHLIKTRGQQVTLRCSPKSGHDTVSWYQQALGQGPQFIFQYYEEEERQRGNFPDRFSGHQFPNYSSELNVNALLLGDSALYLCASVTGLKTDTQYFGPGTRLTVL.

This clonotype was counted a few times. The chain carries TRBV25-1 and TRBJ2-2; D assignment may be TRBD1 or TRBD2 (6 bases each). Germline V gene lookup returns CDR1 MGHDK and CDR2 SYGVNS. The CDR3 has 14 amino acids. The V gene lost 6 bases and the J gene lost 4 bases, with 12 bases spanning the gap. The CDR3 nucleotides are TGTGCCAGCAGCGAGGGGGGCCCCACCGGGGAGCTGTTTTTT. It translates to CASSEGGPTGELFF.

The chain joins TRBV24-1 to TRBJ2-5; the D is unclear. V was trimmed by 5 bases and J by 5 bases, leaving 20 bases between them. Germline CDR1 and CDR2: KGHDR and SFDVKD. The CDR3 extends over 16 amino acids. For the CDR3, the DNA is TGTGCCACCAGTGCCGCGGTCCACGGAGATCGGGAGACCCAGTACTTC. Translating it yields CATSAAVHGDRETQYF.

The CDR3 is CASAGNTDRDNQPQHF. For the CDR3, the DNA is TGTGCCAGCGCAGGGAACACGGACAGGGACAATCAGCCCCAGCATTTT. The chain is built from TRBV2 and TRBJ1-5, with TRBD1 identical over 8 bases. This CDR3 is built from 16 residues. V dropped 8 bases and J dropped 3; count of bases not matched to a gene: 12. Germline V lookup: CDR1 SNHLY, CDR2 FYNNEI.

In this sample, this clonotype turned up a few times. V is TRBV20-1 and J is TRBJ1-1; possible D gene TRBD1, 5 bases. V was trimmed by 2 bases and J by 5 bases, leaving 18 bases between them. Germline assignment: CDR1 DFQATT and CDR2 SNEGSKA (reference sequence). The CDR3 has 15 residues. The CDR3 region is CSARLLPGRGTEAFF. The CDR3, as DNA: TGCAGTGCTAGACTCCTCCCGGGACGGGGGACTGAAGCTTTCTTT.

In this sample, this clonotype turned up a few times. The CDR3 coding sequence is TGCAGTGCTAGAGATCGGTGGGAGAGACTTAATGAGCAGTTCTTC. Translated, it gives CSARDRWERLNEQFF. The chain joins TRBV20-1 to TRBJ2-1; TRBD2 is a possible D gene (5 bases). CDR1 is DFQATT and CDR2 is SNEGSKA in the germline V gene (reference sequence). There are 15 residues in the CDR3. Between the trimmed V and J ends, which lost 0 bases and 7 bases, there was a span of 16 bases.

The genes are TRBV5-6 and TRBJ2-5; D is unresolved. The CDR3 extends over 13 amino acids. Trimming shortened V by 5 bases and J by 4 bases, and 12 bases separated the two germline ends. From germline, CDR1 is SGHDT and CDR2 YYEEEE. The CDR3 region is CASRGAWGETQYF. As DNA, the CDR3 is TGTGCCAGCAGGGGCGCCTGGGGAGAGACCCAGTACTTC.

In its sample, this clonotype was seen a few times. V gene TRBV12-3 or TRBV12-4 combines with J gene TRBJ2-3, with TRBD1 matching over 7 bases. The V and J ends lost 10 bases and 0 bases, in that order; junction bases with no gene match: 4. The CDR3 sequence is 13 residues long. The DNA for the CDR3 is TGTGCCATAAGGGGGCCCAGCACAGATACGCAGTATTTT. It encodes CAIRGPSTDTQYF.

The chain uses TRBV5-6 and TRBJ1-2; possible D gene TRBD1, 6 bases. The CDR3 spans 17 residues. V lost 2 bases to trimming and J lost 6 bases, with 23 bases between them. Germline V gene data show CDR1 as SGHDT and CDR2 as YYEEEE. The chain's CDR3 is CASSLGGAEAARNGYTF. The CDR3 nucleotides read TGTGCCAGCAGCTTAGGGGGGGCCGAGGCGGCGAGAAATGGCTACACCTTC.

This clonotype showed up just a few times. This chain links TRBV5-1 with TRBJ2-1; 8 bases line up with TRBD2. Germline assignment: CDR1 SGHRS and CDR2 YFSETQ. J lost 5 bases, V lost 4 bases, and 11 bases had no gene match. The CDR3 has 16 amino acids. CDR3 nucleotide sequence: TGCGCCAGCAGCCGTAGGAAGCGGGAGATCGACAATGAGCAGTTCTTC. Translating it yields CASSRRKREIDNEQFF.

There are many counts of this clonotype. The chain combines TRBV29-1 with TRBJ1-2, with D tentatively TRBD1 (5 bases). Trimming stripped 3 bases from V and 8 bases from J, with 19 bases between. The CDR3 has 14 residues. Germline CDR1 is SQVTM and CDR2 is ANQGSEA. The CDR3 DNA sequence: TGCAGCGTTGATGGGGGAGCTGGCTTGGCGGGCTACACCTTC. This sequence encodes CSVDGGAGLAGYTF.

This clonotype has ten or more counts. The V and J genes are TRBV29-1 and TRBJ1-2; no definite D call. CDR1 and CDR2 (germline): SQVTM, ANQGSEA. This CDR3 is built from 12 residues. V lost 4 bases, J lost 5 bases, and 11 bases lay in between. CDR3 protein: CSVAENNYGYTF. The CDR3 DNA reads TGCAGCGTTGCTGAAAACAATTATGGCTACACCTTC.

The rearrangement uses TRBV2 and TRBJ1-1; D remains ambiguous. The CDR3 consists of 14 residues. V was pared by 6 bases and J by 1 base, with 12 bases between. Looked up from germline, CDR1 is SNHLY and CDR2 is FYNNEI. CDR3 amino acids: CASSPAPENTEAFF. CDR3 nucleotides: TGTGCCAGCAGCCCTGCGCCAGAGAACACTGAAGCTTTCTTT.

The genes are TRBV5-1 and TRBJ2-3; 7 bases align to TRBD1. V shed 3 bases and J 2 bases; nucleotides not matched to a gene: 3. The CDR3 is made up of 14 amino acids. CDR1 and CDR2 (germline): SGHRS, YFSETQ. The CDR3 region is CASSSQGFTDTQYF. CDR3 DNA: TGCGCCAGCAGCTCACAGGGGTTCACAGATACGCAGTATTTT. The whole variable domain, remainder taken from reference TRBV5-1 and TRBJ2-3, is KAGVTQTPRYLIKTRGQQVTLSCSPISGHRSVSWYQQTPGQGLQFLFEYFSETQRNKGNFPGRFSGRQFSNSRSEMNVSTLELGDSALYLCASSSQGFTDTQYFGPGTRLTVL.

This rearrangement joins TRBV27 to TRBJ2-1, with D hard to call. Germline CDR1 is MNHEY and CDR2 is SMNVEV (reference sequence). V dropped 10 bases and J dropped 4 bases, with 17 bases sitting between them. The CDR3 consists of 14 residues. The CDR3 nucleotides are TGTGCCACGACGACCGGTTCCTCGTACAATGAGCAGTTCTTC. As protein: CATTTGSSYNEQFF.

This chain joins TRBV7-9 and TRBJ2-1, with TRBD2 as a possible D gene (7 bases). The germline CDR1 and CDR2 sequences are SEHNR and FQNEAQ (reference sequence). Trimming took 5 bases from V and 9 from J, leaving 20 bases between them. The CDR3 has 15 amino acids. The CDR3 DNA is TGTGCCAGCAGCCCCAGACTGGGGGAGGGGGTTGAGCAGTTCTTC. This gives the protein CASSPRLGEGVEQFF.

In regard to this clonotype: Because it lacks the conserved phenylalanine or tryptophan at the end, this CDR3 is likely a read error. The CDR3 bases are TGTGCCAGCAGTGAAGCACGGACCCTTCATGGCTACACCCTC. This gives the protein CASSEARTLHGYTL. This sequence joins TRBV2 and TRBJ1-2, with D hard to call. The CDR3 is 14 amino acids. With 0 bases removed from V and 6 bases from J, the gap between germline ends came to 11 bases. Germline values: CDR1 SNHLY, CDR2 FYNNEI.

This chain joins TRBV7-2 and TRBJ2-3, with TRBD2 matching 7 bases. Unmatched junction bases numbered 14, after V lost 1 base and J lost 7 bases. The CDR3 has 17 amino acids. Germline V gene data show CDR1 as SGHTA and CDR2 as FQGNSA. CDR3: CASSLVRGGSGLNTQYF. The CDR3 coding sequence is TGTGCCAGCAGCTTAGTGAGGGGCGGGAGCGGGCTTAATACGCAGTATTTT.

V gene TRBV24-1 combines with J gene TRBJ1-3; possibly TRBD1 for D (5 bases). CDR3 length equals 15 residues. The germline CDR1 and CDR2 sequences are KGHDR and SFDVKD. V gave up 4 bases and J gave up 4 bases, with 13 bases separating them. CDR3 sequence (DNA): TGTGCCACCAGTGACCCGAGGGACGGAGGAAACACCATATATTTT. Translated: CATSDPRDGGNTIYF.

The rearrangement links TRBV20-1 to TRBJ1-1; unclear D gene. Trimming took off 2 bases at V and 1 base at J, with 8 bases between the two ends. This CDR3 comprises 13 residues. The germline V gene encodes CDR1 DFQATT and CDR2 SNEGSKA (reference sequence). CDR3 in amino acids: CSARYLTNTEAFF. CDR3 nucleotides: TGCAGTGCTAGATACCTCACGAACACTGAAGCTTTCTTT.

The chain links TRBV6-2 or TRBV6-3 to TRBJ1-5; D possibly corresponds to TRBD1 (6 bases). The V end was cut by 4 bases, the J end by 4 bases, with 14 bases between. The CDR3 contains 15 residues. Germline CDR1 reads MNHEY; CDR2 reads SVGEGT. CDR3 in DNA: TGTGCCAGCAGTTCCCGACAGGCTATTAATCAGCCCCAGCATTTT. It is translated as CASSSRQAINQPQHF.

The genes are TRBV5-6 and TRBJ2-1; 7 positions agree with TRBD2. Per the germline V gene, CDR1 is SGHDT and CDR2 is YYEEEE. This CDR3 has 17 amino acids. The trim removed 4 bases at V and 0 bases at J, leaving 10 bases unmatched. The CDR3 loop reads CASSHVLAGVSYNEQFF. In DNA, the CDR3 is TGTGCCAGCAGCCATGTTCTCGCGGGAGTCTCCTACAATGAGCAGTTCTTC.

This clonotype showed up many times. The CDR3 here is CASSVGQAGELFF. The CDR3 DNA sequence: TGTGCCAGCAGTGTGGGGCAGGCCGGGGAGCTGTTTTTT. The chain couples TRBV2 to TRBJ2-2; D is perhaps TRBD1 (5 bases). Between the trimmed V and J ends, which lost 4 bases and 6 bases, there was a span of 9 bases. The CDR3 length is 13 residues. Germline V CDR1 and CDR2: SNHLY, FYNNEI.

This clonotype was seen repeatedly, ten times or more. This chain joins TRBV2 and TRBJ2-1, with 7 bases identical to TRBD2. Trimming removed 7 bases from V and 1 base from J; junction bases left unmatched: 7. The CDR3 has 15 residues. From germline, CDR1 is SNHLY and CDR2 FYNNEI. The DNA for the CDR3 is TGTGCCAGCACCATCGGCGGGAGATCCTACAATGAGCAGTTCTTC. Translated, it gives CASTIGGRSYNEQFF.

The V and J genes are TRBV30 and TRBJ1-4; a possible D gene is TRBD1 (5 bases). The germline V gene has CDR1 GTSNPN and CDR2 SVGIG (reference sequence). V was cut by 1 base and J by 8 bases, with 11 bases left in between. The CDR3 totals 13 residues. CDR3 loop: CAWSGDRIEKLFF. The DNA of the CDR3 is TGTGCCTGGAGTGGAGACAGAATAGAAAAACTGTTTTTT.

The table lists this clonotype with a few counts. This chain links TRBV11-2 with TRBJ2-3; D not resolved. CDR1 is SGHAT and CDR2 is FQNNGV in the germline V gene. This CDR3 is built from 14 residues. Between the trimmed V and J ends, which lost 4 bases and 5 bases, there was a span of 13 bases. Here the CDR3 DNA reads TGTGCCAGCAGCTCCTTGGATCCTCGAGATACGCAGTATTTT. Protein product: CASSSLDPRDTQYF.